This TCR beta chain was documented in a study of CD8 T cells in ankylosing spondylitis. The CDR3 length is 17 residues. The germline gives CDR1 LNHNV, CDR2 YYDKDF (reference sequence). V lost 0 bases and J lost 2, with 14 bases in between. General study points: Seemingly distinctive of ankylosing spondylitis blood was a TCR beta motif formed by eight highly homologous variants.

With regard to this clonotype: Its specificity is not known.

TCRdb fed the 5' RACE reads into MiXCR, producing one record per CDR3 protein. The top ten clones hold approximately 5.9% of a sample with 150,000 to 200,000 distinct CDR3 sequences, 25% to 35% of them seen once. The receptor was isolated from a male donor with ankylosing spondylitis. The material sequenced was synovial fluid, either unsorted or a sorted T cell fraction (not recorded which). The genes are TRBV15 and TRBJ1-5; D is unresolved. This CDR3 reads CATSRDGRGSGNQPQHF. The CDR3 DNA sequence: TGTGCCACCAGCAGAGATGGGAGAGGGTCAGGCAATCAGCCCCAGCATTTT. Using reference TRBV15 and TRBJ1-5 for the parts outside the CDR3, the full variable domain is DAMVIQNPRYQVTQFGKPVTLSCSQTLNHNVMYWYQQKSSQAPKLLFHYYDKDFNNEADTPDNFQSRRPNTSFCFLDIRSPGLGDTAMYLCATSRDGRGSGNQPQHFGDGTRLSIL.